This T cell receptor beta chain was obtained from a study of blood T cells in healthy people across ages. Per germline, CDR1 MNHEY and CDR2 SVGAGI. V was pared by 2 bases and J by 4 bases, with 12 bases between. CDR3 length: 16 residues. This clonotype was counted only a few times. Primed by a sample-barcoded 5' primer and a J-beta primer mix, a second PCR proceeded for 7 to 11 cycles. TCRdb re-called the 5' RACE reads with MiXCR, one entry per CDR3 protein. The table has more than 1,000,000 distinct CDR3 sequences, about 23% seen once. These data are also associated with another study on T cells of mothers and their children.

The TCR comes from a girl aged 2 to 9 in good health. Sequenced sample: blood. The chain has TRBV6-5 and TRBJ2-6; D is possibly TRBD1 (5 bases). CDR3 sequence: CASSYIAGSGANVLTF. CDR3 DNA sequence: TGTGCCAGCAGTTACATTGCAGGGTCAGGGGCCAACGTCCTGACTTTC.